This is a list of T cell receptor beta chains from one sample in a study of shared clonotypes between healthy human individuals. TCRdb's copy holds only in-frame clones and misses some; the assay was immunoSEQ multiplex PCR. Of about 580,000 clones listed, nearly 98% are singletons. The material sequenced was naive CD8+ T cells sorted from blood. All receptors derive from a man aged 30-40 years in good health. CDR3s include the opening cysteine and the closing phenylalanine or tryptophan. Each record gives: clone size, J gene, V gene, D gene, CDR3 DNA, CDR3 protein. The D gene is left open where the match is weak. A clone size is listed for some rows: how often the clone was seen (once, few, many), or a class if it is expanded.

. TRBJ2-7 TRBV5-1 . TGCGCCAGCAGCCCGGCTATTGGGAGGGAGCAGTACTTC CASSPAIGREQYF
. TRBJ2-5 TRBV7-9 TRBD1 TGTGCCAGCAGCCCACCGACAGGGCCAGGGGAGACCCAGTACTTC CASSPPTGPGETQYF
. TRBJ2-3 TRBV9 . TGTGCCAGCAGCGTAGATGGGAGTGGGTCAGATACGCAGTATTTT CASSVDGSGSDTQYF
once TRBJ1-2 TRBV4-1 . TGCGCCAGCAGCCAAGTGGAGGGGTCTGGCTACACCTTC CASSQVEGSGYTF
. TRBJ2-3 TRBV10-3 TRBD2 TGTGCCATCAGTGAGTCAATTCGGAGGACTAGCGGGAGGGCCGCAGATACGCAGTATTTT CAISESIRRTSGRAADTQYF
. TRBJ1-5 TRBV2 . TGTGCCATTTACGGGGGCAATCAGCCCCAGCATTTT CAIYGGNQPQHF
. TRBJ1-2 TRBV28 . TGTGCCAGCAGTGGGGGGACCATAGTAGGTGGCTACACCTTC CASSGGTIVGGYTF
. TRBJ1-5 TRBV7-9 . TGTGCCAGCAGCTCTTCCACTCAGCCCCAGCATTTT CASSSSTQPQHF
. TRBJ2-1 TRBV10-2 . TGCGCCAGCAGTGCAATTAGCGGTTACAATGAGCAGTTCTTC CASSAISGYNEQFF
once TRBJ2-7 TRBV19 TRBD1 TGTGCCAGTAGTAGACACCGGGACAGGAACTACGAGCAGTACTTC CASSRHRDRNYEQYF
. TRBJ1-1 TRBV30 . TGTGCCTGGAGTCCATATCCCCCGACAGGTGAGAACACTGAAGCTTTCTTT CAWSPYPPTGENTEAFF
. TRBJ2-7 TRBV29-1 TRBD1 TGCAGCGTTGAAGATCCAATACAGGGGGGAGGCGAGCAGTACTTC CSVEDPIQGGGEQYF
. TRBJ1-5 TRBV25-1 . TGTGCCAGCAGTGACGGTTGGGGAGATCAGCCCCAGCATTTT CASSDGWGDQPQHF
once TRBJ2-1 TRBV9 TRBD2 TGTGCCAGCAGCCCAAAGGCTCTAGCGGACTACAATGAGCAGTTCTTC CASSPKALADYNEQFF
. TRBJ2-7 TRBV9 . TGTGCCAGCAGCGTAGACGGGACCCCGTCCGAGCAGTACTTC CASSVDGTPSEQYF
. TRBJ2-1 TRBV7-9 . TGTGCCAGCGATTACGGGACGGTGGGGGGTGAGCAGTTCTTC CASDYGTVGGEQFF
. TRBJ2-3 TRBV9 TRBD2 TGTGCCAGCAGCGTAGGTCTATTAGGATTAGCGGGAGATACGCAGTATTTT CASSVGLLGLAGDTQYF
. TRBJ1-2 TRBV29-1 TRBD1 TGCAGCGTTGAACTGGTACAGGGGACGCTAGGGTATGGCTACACCTTC CSVELVQGTLGYGYTF
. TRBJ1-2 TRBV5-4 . TGTGCCAGCAGATGGACGAATGAACCGGATGGCTACACCTTC CASRWTNEPDGYTF
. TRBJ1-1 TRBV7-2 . TGTGCCAGCAGCTTAGCTTATAGACAGATTGAAGCTTTCTTT CASSLAYRQIEAFF
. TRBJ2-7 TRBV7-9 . TGTGCCAGCAGCTCCGGGACCCACCCCTACGAGCAGTACTTC CASSSGTHPYEQYF
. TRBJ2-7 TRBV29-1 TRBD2 TGCAGCGTTCTTTTCGGACTAGCGGGAGCCCACGAGCAGTACTTC CSVLFGLAGAHEQYF
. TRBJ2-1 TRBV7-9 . TGTGCCAGCAATCACGGGGAATACAATGAGCAGTTCTTC CASNHGEYNEQFF
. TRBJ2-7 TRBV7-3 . TGTGCCAGCAGCCCCATCGGGGGAGGCACCTACGAGCAGTACTTC CASSPIGGGTYEQYF
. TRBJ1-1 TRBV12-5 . TGTGCTAGTGGTTTGACAGGCTCTGCTGAAGCTTTCTTT CASGLTGSAEAFF
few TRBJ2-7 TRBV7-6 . TGTGCCAGCAGCTCCCCAGGGTACGAGCAGTACTTC CASSSPGYEQYF
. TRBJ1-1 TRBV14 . TGTGCCAGCAGCCAGTCCCAGTACATCCCTGAAGCTTTCTTT CASSQSQYIPEAFF
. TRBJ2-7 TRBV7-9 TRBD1 TGTGCCAGCAGCTTGGACAGGGCCTACGAGCAGTACTTC CASSLDRAYEQYF
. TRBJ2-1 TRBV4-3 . TGCGCCAGCAGCCAAGACGGGCTGGACTACGCCGAGTACAATGAGCAGTTCTTC CASSQDGLDYAEYNEQFF
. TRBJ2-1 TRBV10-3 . TGTGCCATCGCGGTAGGCCCTAATCGTAATGAGCAGTTCTTC CAIAVGPNRNEQFF
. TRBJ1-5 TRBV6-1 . TGTGCCAGCAGTGAAAGGTGGGAACAGCCCCAGCATTTT CASSERWEQPQHF
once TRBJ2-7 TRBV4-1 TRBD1 TGCGCCAGCAGCCAAGGGGACAGAAACGACGAGCAGTACTTC CASSQGDRNDEQYF
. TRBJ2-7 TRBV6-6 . TGTGCCAGCAGTTACTCGACTAGTGCTAAGGACGAGCAGTACTTC CASSYSTSAKDEQYF
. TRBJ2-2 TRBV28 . TGTGCCAGCAGTTTAATGGTTGGGGCCGGGGAGCTGTTTTTT CASSLMVGAGELFF
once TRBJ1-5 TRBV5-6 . TGTGCCAGCAGCTTTGACAATCAGCCCCAGCATTTT CASSFDNQPQHF
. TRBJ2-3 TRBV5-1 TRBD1 TGCGCCAGCAGCGTGGACAGGGGGCTGGATACGCAGTATTTT CASSVDRGLDTQYF
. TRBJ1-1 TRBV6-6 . TGTGCCAGCAGTTATCGGGGAGATCGCACTGAAGCTTTCTTT CASSYRGDRTEAFF
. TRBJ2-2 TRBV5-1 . TGCGCCAGCAGCTTGAACACCGGGGAGCTGTTTTTT CASSLNTGELFF
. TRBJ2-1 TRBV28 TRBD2 TGTGCCAGCAGGGGGGGGACTAGCGTTATCGATGAGCAGTTCTTC CASRGGTSVIDEQFF
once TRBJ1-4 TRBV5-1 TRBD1 TGCGCCAGCAGCTTGGGGACAGGTGTTAACGAAAAACTGTTTTTT CASSLGTGVNEKLFF
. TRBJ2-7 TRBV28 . TGTGCCAGCAGCGACCGGAGCGAGGGACGTACCTACGAGCAGTACTTC CASSDRSEGRTYEQYF
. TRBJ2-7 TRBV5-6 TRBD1 TGTGCCAGCAGCTTCGGGACAGGGAACTACGAGCAGTACTTC CASSFGTGNYEQYF
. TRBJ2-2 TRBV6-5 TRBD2 TGTGCCAGCAGTTACGCGGGAGGGGGCACCGGGGAGCTGTTTTTT CASSYAGGGTGELFF
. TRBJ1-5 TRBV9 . TGTGCCAGCAGCGTAGCGGGGGGTGAGCAGCCCCAGCATTTT CASSVAGGEQPQHF
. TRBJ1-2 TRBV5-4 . TGTGCCAGCAGCTTGGACGGACAGACTAGATACGGCTACACCTTC CASSLDGQTRYGYTF
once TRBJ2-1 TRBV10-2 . TGCGCCAGCAGTGAGTCGGGGGGCTACAATGAGCAGTTCTTC CASSESGGYNEQFF
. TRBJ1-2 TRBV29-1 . TGCAGCGCTGGCCGGGACGATGGGCTCGGCTACACCTTC CSAGRDDGLGYTF
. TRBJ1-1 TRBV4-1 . TGCGCCAGCAGCCAAGTAAAACGGCCCATGAACACTGAAGCTTTCTTT CASSQVKRPMNTEAFF
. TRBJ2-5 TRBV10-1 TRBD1 TGCGCCAGCAGTGAAGACAGGGAAGTAAAGACCCAGTACTTC CASSEDREVKTQYF
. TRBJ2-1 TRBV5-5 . TGTGCCAGCAGCCCAGACTGGGAGTACAATGAGCAGTTCTTC CASSPDWEYNEQFF
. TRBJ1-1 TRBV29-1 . TGCAGCGTTAACGATATAAACGCTGAAGCTTTCTTT CSVNDINAEAFF
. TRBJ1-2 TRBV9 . TGTGCCAGCAGCGCCTCCCGGGACCGGTCTAACTATGGCTACACCTTC CASSASRDRSNYGYTF